This T cell receptor beta chain appears in the sequencing data of a study of CXCR3-negative and CXCR3-positive naive CD8 T cells. Looked up from germline, CDR1 is SGHRS and CDR2 is YFSETQ. The CDR3 sequence is 17 residues long. Broader study findings: The study found comparably high diversity in both naive subsets and much lower diversity in memory CD8+ cells. Naive CXCR3-positive and CXCR3-negative cells shared TRBV-TRBJ usage; memory cells diverged.

Via 5' RACE with UMI labels, TRB cDNA libraries were prepared. TCRdb re-called the 5' RACE reads, yielding one record per CDR3 amino acid sequence without DNA. The sample yields a few thousand distinct CDR3 sequences, of which the top ten take up approximately 1.2%. Concerning this clonotype itself: As yet, its antigen is unknown.

The sample was naive CXCR3- CD8+ T cells from blood. Subset described: CD45RO-CCR7+CD27+CD95- naive CD8+ T cells lacking CXCR3 (TNR3-). The rearrangement links TRBV5-1 to TRBJ1-1; the TCRdb call, TRBD1, lacks DNA for checking. The clonotype originates from a human donor in good health. Some clones in this sample may be carry-over from other donors' samples. CDR3 residues: CASSSPGQGNLNTEAFF.